The clone carrying this T cell receptor (beta chain) was seen at least ten times. TCR beta CDR3 sequences were amplified from RNA transcripts. A set of HTBI primers served as the primers for a first-round RT-PCR of the TCR CDR3. MiXCR was run by TCRdb on the multiplex PCR reads, yielding one entry per CDR3 protein. There are 350,000 to 400,000 distinct CDR3 sequences in the sample; less than 20% occur only once, and around 40% lies in the top ten. This specimen belongs to a study of T cells in Graves' hyperthyroidism and ophthalmopathy. V shed 6 bases and J 0 bases; nucleotides not matched to a gene: 8. This CDR3 is built from 16 residues.

The V gene is TRBV12-3 or TRBV12-4, the J gene TRBJ1-1; 9 bases agree with TRBD1. The material sequenced was blood. This TCR came from a man between 18 and 35 years old with Graves' ophthalmopathy. CDR3 sequence: CASSCPGTGMNTEAFF. The CDR3 DNA is TGTGCCAGCAGCTGTCCCGGGACAGGGATGAACACTGAAGCTTTCTTT.